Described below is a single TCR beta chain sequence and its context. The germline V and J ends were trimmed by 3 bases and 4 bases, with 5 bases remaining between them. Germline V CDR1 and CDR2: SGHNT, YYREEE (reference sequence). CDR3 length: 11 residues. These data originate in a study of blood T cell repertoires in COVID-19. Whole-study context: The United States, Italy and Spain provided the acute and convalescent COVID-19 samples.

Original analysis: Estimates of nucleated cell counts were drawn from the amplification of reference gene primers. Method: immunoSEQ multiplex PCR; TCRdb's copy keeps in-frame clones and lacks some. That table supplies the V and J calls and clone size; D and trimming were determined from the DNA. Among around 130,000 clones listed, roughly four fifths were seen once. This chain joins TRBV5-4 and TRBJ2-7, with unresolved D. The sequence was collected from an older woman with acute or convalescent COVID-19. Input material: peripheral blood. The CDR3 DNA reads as TGTGCCAGCAGCTCCACATACGAGCAGTACTTC. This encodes CASSSTYEQYF.